A selection of T cell receptor beta chains follows, all from one sample in a study of T-cell memory formation after mild COVID-19. One entry per CDR3 protein results from TCRdb running MiXCR on the 5' RACE reads. The sample carries about 13,000 distinct CDR3 sequences, roughly 15% recorded once. The sequencing sample was made of PBMCs or a T cell subset sorted from them (not recorded which). These receptors were taken from a young man who had mild COVID-19 (a few samples of this study predate the infection). Cell type and time point are not known. Both conserved end residues are part of each CDR3. A D gene is named only where the DNA matches it firmly. Expanded clones are given a class, and other clones once, few, many or no size at all.

TRBJ2-5	TRBD2	many	TRBV5-1	CASSLVGGAGERETQYF	TGCGCCAGCAGCTTGGTTGGGGGAGCGGGGGAAAGAGAGACCCAGTACTTC
TRBJ1-5	.	many	TRBV20-1	CSAPIPRGNQPQHF	TGCAGTGCCCCGATCCCCAGGGGCAATCAGCCCCAGCATTTT
TRBJ2-7	.	.	TRBV7-9	CASSSGLTGTRYEQYF	TGTGCCAGCAGCTCGGGTTTGACTGGCACCCGCTACGAGCAGTACTTC
TRBJ1-2	.	many	TRBV20-1	CSARGENYGYTF	TGCAGTGCTAGGGGGGAGAACTATGGCTACACCTTC
TRBJ1-5	.	few	TRBV19	CASNRRGNQPQHF	TGTGCCAGTAACCGTCGGGGGAATCAGCCCCAGCATTTT
TRBJ2-1	.	.	TRBV15	CATSREGRGQLFYNEQFF	TGTGCCACCAGCAGAGAGGGGCGGGGACAACTCTTCTACAATGAGCAGTTCTTC
TRBJ2-7	.	.	TRBV6-2/TRBV6-3	CASSYDGIPYEQYF	TGTGCCAGCAGTTACGACGGTATCCCCTACGAGCAGTACTTC
TRBJ2-2	.	many	TRBV7-6	CASSLTRVAESNTGELFF	TGTGCCAGCAGCTTAACGCGGGTAGCCGAGTCGAACACCGGGGAGCTGTTTTTT
TRBJ2-2	.	many	TRBV6-2/TRBV6-3	CASRSQGTGELFF	TGTGCCAGCAGATCCCAGGGGACCGGGGAGCTGTTTTTT
TRBJ1-6	.	.	TRBV5-6	CASSFGYSPLHF	TGTGCCAGCAGCTTCGGGTATTCACCCCTCCACTTT
TRBJ2-3	.	many	TRBV20-1	CSANPSLRRSTDTQYF	TGCAGTGCTAACCCCTCTCTGCGCCGAAGCACAGATACGCAGTATTTT
TRBJ2-1	.	many	TRBV7-7	CASSLVSASPYNEQFF	TGTGCCAGCAGCTTAGTCTCGGCCAGCCCCTACAATGAGCAGTTCTTC
TRBJ2-5	.	many	TRBV7-9	CASSLEGRLAETQYF	TGTGCCAGCAGCTTAGAAGGGCGACTGGCGGAGACCCAGTACTTC
TRBJ2-3	.	once	TRBV4-3	CASSQDPRLTDTQYF	TGCGCCAGCAGCCAAGATCCGAGGCTCACAGATACGCAGTATTTT
TRBJ2-7	.	many	TRBV5-5	CASSPHPDGTYEQYF	TGTGCCAGCAGCCCCCATCCAGACGGGACCTACGAGCAGTACTTC
TRBJ1-2	.	.	TRBV10-3	CAISPSGVQTSWANYGYTF	TGTGCCATCAGTCCTTCCGGAGTCCAAACAAGTTGGGCCAACTATGGCTACACCTTC
TRBJ1-2	TRBD1	few	TRBV12-3/TRBV12-4	CATLDRGVYGYTF	TGTGCCACCCTGGACAGGGGTGTCTATGGCTACACCTTC
TRBJ2-1	TRBD1	many	TRBV4-1	CASSQGTGGLVNEQFF	TGCGCCAGCAGCCAAGGGACAGGGGGCTTGGTCAATGAGCAGTTCTTC
TRBJ2-3	TRBD2	many	TRBV10-2	CASRTSGPRTDTQYF	TGCGCCAGCAGGACTAGCGGGCCTCGCACAGATACGCAGTATTTT
TRBJ2-5	.	.	TRBV29-1	CSVDRGLEETQYF	TGCAGCGTTGACAGGGGATTGGAAGAGACCCAGTACTTC
TRBJ2-1	TRBD1	many	TRBV5-6	CASSFGDRAYNEQFF	TGTGCCAGCAGCTTCGGCGACAGGGCCTACAATGAGCAGTTCTTC
TRBJ2-5	.	many	TRBV25-1	CASSDPRRGVAGETQYF	TGTGCCAGCAGTGATCCCCGTAGAGGCGTAGCCGGGGAGACCCAGTACTTC
TRBJ2-2	.	many	TRBV6-2/TRBV6-3	CASSYSELYTGELFF	TGTGCCAGCAGTTACTCGGAACTATACACCGGGGAGCTGTTTTTT